This T cell receptor (beta chain) was recovered during a study of control samples from healthy donors and cancer patients. CDR1 is SGHRS, CDR2 YFSETQ, per germline. CDR3 length: 15 amino acids. V was cut by 0 bases and J by 0 bases, with 8 bases left in between. TCRdb's copy holds only in-frame clones and misses some; the assay was immunoSEQ multiplex PCR. The data show 100,000 to 150,000 clones, 90% seen once. This clonotype was sampled from a man aged 18 to 35 in good health. The chain employs TRBV5-1 and TRBJ2-3; D perhaps matches TRBD2 (5 bases). Sequencing was carried out using blood. The CDR3 here is CASSLGSGSTDTQYF. The CDR3 nucleotides read TGCGCCAGCAGCTTGGGATCGGGGAGCACAGATACGCAGTATTTT.